The TCR beta chain described here comes from a study of shared clonotypes between healthy human individuals. Germline V lookup: CDR1 DFQATT, CDR2 SNEGSKA (reference sequence). This CDR3 is built from 11 residues. V lost 6 bases, J lost 6 bases, and 12 bases lay in between. Every one of the donors was a Caucasian adult that lived in Nashville, Tennessee. Negatively enriched CD4+ T cells were divided by CD45RA into naive and memory. Study results and limitations: The study sampled only blood, and tissue repertoires likely differ. Rarefaction indicated that sorted-subset sequencing remained incomplete although depth was large.

The assay was immunoSEQ multiplex PCR, and TCRdb's table has in-frame clones only and misses some. This sample carries some 1,100,000 clones, around 82% of them seen once, and the ten largest clones take 0.5% to 0.6%. Comments on this clone: Its cognate antigen is unknown.

Material: memory CD4+ T cells from PBMCs. Subset denoted: CD45RA-negative fraction. The chain is built from TRBV20-1 and TRBJ2-7; D might be TRBD1 (7 bases). The source is a man younger than 35 in good health. Some clones in this sample may be carry-over from other donors' samples. The CDR3 loop reads CSAAGGGEQYF. For the CDR3, the DNA is TGCAGTGCAGCAGGGGGAGGCGAGCAGTACTTC.